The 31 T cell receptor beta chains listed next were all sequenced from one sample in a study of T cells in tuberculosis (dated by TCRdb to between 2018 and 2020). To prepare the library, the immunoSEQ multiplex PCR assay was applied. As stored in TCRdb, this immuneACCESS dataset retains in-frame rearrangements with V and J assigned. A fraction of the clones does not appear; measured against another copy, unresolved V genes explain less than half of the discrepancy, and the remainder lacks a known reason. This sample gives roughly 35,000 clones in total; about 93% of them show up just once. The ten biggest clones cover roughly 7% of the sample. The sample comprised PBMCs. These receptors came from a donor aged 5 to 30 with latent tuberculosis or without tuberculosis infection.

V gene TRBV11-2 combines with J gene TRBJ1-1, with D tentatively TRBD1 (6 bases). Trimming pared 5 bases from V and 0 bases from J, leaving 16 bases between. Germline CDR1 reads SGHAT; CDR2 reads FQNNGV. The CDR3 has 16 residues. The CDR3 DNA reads TGTGCCAGCAGCGCGATCCTACAGGGTATGAACACTGAAGCTTTCTTT. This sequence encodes CASSAILQGMNTEAFF.

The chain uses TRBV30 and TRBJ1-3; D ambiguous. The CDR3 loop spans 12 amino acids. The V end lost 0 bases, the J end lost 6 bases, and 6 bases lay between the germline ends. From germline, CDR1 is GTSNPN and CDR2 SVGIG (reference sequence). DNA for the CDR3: TGTGCCTGGAGTGTATTCGTAAACACCATATATTTT. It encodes CAWSVFVNTIYF.

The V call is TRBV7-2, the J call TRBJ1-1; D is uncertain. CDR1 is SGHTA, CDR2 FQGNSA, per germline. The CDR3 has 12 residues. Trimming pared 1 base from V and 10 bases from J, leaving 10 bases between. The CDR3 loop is CASSLGWARAFF. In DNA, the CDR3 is TGTGCCAGCAGCTTAGGGTGGGCGCGAGCTTTCTTT. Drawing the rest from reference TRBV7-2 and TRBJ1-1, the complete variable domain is GAGVSQSPSNKVTEKGKDVELRCDPISGHTALYWYRQSLGQGLEFLIYFQGNSAPDKSGLPSDRFSAERTGGSVSTLTIQRTQQEDSAVYLCASSLGWARAFFGQGTRLTVV.

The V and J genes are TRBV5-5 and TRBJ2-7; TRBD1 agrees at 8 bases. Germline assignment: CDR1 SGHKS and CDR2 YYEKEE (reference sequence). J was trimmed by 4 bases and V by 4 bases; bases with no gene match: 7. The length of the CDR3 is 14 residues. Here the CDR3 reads CASSAGTGLYEQYF. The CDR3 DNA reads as TGTGCCAGCAGCGCCGGGACAGGACTATACGAGCAGTACTTC.

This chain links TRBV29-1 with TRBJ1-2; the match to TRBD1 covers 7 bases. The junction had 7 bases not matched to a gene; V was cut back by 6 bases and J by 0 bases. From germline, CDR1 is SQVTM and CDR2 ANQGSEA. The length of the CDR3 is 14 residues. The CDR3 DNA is TGCAGCGTCGCCGGGACAGAGACTAACTATGGCTACACCTTC. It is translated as CSVAGTETNYGYTF.

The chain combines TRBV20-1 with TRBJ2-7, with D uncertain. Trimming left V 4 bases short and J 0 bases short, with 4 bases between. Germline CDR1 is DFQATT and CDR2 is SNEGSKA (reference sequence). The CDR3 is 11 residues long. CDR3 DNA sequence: TGCAGTGCTACAGTCTCCTACGAGCAGTACTTC. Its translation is CSATVSYEQYF.

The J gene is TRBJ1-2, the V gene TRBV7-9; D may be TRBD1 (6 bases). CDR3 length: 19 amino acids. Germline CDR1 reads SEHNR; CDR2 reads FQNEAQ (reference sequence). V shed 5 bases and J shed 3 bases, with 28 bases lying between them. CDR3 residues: CASSPRDKWARENYYGYTF. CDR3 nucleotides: TGTGCCAGCAGCCCAAGGGACAAATGGGCAAGAGAAAACTACTATGGCTACACCTTC.

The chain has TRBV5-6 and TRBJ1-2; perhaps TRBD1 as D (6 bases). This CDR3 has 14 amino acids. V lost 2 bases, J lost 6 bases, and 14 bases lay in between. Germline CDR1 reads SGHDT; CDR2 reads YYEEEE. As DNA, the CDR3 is TGTGCCAGCAGCTTCGGGGGGCGCGGGCATGGCTACACCTTC. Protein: CASSFGGRGHGYTF.

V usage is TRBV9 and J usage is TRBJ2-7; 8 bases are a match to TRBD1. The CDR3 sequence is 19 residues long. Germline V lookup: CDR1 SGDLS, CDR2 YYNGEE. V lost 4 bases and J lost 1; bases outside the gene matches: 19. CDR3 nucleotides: TGTGCCAGCAGCCCCCGGTCTTACAGGGGGAGGAATCGGTCCTACGAGCAGTACTTC. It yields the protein CASSPRSYRGRNRSYEQYF.

The DNA of the CDR3 is TGTGCCAGCAGCTCCCGACGGATGGGAGGACCCGGGGAGCTGTTTTTT. It yields the protein CASSSRRMGGPGELFF. The chain combines TRBV14 with TRBJ2-2, with a tentative D call TRBD2 (6 bases). The V gene lost 5 bases and the J gene lost 6 bases, with 19 bases spanning the gap. The CDR3 is made up of 16 amino acids. Germline assignment: CDR1 SGHDN and CDR2 FVKESK.

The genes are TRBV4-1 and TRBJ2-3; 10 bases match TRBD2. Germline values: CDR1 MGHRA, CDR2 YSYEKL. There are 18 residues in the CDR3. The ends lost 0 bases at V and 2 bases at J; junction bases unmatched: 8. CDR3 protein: CASSQDGLAGAHTDTQYF. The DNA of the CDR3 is TGCGCCAGCAGCCAAGATGGGCTAGCGGGGGCCCACACAGATACGCAGTATTTT.

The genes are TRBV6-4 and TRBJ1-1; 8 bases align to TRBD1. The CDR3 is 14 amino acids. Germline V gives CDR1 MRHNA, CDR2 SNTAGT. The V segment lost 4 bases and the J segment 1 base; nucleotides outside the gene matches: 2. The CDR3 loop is CASSAGTGNTEAFF. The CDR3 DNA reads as TGTGCCAGCAGTGCCGGGACAGGGAACACTGAAGCTTTCTTT.

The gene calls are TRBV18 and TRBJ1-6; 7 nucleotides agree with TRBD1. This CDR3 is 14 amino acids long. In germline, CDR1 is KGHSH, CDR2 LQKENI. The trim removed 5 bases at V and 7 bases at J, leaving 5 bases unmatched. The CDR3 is CASSSRDSNSPLHF. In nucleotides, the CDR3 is TGTGCCAGCTCATCCCGGGACAGCAATTCACCCCTCCACTTT.

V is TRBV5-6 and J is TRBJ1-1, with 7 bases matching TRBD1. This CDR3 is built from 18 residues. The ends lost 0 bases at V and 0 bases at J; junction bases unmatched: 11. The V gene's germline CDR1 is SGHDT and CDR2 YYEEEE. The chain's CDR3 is CASSLGHGTAHMNTEAFF. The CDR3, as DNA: TGTGCCAGCAGCTTGGGACACGGGACAGCTCATATGAACACTGAAGCTTTCTTT.

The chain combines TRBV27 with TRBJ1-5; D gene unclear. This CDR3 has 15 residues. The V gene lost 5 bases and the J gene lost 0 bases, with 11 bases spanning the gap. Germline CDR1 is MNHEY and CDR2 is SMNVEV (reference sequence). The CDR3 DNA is TGTGCCAGCAGTACAGACATTGCTAGCAATCAGCCCCAGCATTTT. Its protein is CASSTDIASNQPQHF.

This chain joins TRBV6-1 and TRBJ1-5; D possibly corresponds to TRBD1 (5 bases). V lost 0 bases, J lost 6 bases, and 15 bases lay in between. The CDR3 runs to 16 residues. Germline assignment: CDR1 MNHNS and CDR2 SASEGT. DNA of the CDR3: TGTGCCAGCAGTGAAGCGCGTCGGGGGGTCAGTCAGCCCCAGCATTTT. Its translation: CASSEARRGVSQPQHF.

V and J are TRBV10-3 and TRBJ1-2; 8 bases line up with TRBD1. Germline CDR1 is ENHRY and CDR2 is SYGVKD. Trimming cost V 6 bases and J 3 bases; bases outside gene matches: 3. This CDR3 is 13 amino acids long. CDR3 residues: CAIRAGQDYGYTF. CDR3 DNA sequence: TGTGCCATCAGAGCGGGACAGGACTATGGCTACACCTTC.

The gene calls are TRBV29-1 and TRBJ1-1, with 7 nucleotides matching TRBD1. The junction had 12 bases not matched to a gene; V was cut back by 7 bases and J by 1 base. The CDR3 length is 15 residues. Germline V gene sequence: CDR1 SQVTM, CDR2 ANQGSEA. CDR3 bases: TGCAGCGCTGAGGGCGAGACAGGGACGAACACTGAAGCTTTCTTT. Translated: CSAEGETGTNTEAFF.

CDR3 DNA: TGTGCCAGCAGCCCAGACAGCCACTACGAGCAGTACTTC. It encodes CASSPDSHYEQYF. This chain joins TRBV7-9 and TRBJ2-7; weak D call: TRBD1 (5 bases). Per germline, CDR1 SEHNR and CDR2 FQNEAQ (reference sequence). The CDR3 runs 13 residues. The V and J ends lost 5 bases and 3 bases respectively, with 11 bases between them.

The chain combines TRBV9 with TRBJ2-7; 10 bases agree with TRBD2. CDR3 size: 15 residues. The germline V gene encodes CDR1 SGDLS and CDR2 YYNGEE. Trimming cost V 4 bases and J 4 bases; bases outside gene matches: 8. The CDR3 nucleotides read TGTGCCAGCAGCTACCGGACTAGCGGACCATACGAGCAGTACTTC. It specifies CASSYRTSGPYEQYF.

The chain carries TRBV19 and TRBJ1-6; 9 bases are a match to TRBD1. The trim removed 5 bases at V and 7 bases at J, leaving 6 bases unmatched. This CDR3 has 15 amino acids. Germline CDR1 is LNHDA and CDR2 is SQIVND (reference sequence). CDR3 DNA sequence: TGTGCCAGTAGTCCGGCGGGACAGGGAAATTCACCCCTCCACTTT. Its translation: CASSPAGQGNSPLHF.

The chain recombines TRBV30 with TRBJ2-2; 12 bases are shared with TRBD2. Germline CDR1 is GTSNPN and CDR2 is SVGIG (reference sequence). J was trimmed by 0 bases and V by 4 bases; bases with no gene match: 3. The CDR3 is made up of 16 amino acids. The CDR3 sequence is CAWTGLAGTNTGELFF. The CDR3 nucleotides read TGTGCCTGGACAGGACTAGCGGGGACGAACACCGGGGAGCTGTTTTTT.

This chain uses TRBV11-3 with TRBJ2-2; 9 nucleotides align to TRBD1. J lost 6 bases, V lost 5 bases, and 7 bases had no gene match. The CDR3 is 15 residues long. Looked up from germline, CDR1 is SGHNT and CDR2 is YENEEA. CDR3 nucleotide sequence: TGTGCCAGCAGCGACGGGACAGGGTTGCCCGGGGAGCTGTTTTTT. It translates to CASSDGTGLPGELFF.

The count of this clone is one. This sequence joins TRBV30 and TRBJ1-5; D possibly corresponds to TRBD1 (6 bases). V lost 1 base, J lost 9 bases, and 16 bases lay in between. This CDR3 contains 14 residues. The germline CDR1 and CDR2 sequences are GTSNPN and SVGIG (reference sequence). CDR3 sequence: CAWSEGVVIGPQHF. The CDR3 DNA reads TGTGCCTGGAGTGAGGGGGTGGTGATCGGGCCCCAGCATTTT.

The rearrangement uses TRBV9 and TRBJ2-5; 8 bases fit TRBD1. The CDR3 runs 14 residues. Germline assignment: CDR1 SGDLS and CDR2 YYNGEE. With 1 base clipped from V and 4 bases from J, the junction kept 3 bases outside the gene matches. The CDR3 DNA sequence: TGTGCCAGCAGCGTACGGACAGGGAGAGAGACCCAGTACTTC. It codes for CASSVRTGRETQYF.

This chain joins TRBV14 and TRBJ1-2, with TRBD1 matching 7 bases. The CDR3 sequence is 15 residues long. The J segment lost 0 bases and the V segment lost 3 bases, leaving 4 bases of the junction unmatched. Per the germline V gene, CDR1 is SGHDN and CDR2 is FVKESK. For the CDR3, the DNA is TGTGCCAGCAGCCACTCAGGGGGACCTAACTATGGCTACACCTTC. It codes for CASSHSGGPNYGYTF.

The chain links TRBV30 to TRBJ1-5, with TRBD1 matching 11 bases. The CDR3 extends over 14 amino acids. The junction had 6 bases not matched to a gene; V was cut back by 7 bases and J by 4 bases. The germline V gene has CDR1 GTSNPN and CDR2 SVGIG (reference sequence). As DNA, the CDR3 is TGTGCCTTTGAGGGACAGGGGGGAAATCAGCCCCAGCATTTT. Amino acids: CAFEGQGGNQPQHF. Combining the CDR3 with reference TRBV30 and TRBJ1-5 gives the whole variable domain SQTIHQWPATLVQPVGSPLSLECTVEGTSNPNLYWYRQAAGRGLQLLFYSVGIGQISSEVPQNLSASRPQDRQFILSSKKLLLSDSGFYLCAFEGQGGNQPQHFGDGTRLSIL.

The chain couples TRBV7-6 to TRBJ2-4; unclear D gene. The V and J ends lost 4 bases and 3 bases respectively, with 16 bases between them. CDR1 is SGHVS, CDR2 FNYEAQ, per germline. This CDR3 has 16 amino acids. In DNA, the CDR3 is TGTGCCAGCAGCTCCGCTCCCTTAGCCAGCAAAAACATTCAGTACTTC. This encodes CASSSAPLASKNIQYF.

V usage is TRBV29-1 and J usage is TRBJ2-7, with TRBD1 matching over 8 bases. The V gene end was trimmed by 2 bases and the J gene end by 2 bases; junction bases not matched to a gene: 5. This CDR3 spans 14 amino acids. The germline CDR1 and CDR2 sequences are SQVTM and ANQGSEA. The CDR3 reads CSVETETGAYEQYF. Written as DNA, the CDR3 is TGCAGCGTTGAAACAGAGACAGGGGCCTACGAGCAGTACTTC.

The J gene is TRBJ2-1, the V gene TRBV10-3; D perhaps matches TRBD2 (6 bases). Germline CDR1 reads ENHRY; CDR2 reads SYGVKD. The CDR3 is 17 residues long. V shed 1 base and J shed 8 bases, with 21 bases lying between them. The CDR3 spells CAISELIMSGDGYEQFF. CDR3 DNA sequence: TGTGCCATCAGTGAGTTAATCATGTCGGGGGATGGCTATGAGCAGTTCTTC.

For the CDR3, the DNA is TGTGCCACTTCGACAGGGGGGGATGAGCAGTTCTTC. Translated: CATSTGGDEQFF. The V gene is TRBV10-3, the J gene TRBJ2-1; 9 nucleotides line up with TRBD1. The V gene's germline CDR1 is ENHRY and CDR2 SYGVKD. Unmatched junction bases numbered 6, after V lost 10 bases and J lost 8 bases. The CDR3 has 12 residues.